Listed below are T cell receptor beta chains from one sample, sequenced in a study of blood T cell repertoires in COVID-19. Some clones are missing from TCRdb's copy, which holds only in-frame ones; the method was immunoSEQ multiplex PCR. This sample carries 45,000 to 55,000 clones, about 83% of them seen once, and the ten largest clones take around 1.4%. The specimen was peripheral blood. These receptors came from a man in his fifties with acute or convalescent COVID-19. CDR3s leave out the opening cysteine and the closing phenylalanine or tryptophan. The size of a clone is reported for some rows only, either as once, few or many, or as a class for expanded clones.

J,length,size,V,CDR3
TRBJ1-5,13,-,TRBV7-2,ASSVRGISNQPQH
TRBJ2-5,13,-,TRBV7-8,ASSLVTGPLVTQY
TRBJ2-4,14,-,TRBV15,ATSGGTGVAKNIQY
TRBJ1-5,13,-,TRBV30,AWSGSRQSNQPQH
TRBJ2-1,10,-,TRBV28,ASSLGLPAQF
TRBJ1-6,13,-,TRBV15,ATSSRTGLNSPLH
TRBJ1-2,13,-,TRBV24-1,ATSGPGQGLYGYT
TRBJ1-2,12,-,TRBV6-5,ASSYFGTAYGYT
TRBJ1-2,11,-,TRBV5-5,ACGGAANYGYT
TRBJ2-7,9,-,TRBV6-6,ASTPGYEQY
TRBJ2-3,16,-,TRBV15,ATSTEELTSGFTDTQY
TRBJ2-1,15,-,TRBV3-1/TRBV3-2,ASSPAPGTEIYNEQF
TRBJ1-6,14,-,TRBV5-1,ASSLYSEEAFSPLH
TRBJ2-3,13,-,TRBV6-2/TRBV6-3,ASSIAGGQPDTQY
TRBJ1-6,14,-,TRBV18,ASSPPGFRGQSPLH
TRBJ1-2,12,-,TRBV7-8,ASSGTRGRYGYT
TRBJ2-5,15,-,TRBV28,ASSSRQGGTLQETQY
TRBJ2-3,15,-,TRBV6-2/TRBV6-3,ASSWGLALFPTDTQY
TRBJ2-7,12,-,TRBV15,ATSRDRRQGEGC
TRBJ2-1,12,-,TRBV28,ASQRTSSYNEQF
TRBJ1-2,10,-,TRBV5-1,ASSLGGFGYT
TRBJ2-1,12,-,TRBV6-2/TRBV6-3,ASSYRVAGPEQF
TRBJ2-4,15,-,TRBV27,ASSFRSGTGGQNIQY
TRBJ2-3,12,-,TRBV9,ASSVALITDTQY
TRBJ2-2,12,-,TRBV11-3,ASSLGGGVGELF
TRBJ1-4,10,-,TRBV19,ASRDRIEKLF
TRBJ1-6,13,-,TRBV19,ASSSSGTGGTPLH
TRBJ2-3,12,-,TRBV11-2,ASSPLPSTDTQY
TRBJ1-1,13,few,TRBV14,ASSPTVRMNTEAF
TRBJ1-5,10,-,TRBV7-9,ASSFRDQPQH
TRBJ2-2,12,once,TRBV19,ASSKTGNTGELF
TRBJ1-5,12,-,TRBV6-5,ASSTGQANQPQH
TRBJ2-3,15,-,TRBV5-1,ASSSLSDGGKTDTQY
TRBJ2-1,11,-,TRBV6-5,ASYRTGGNEQF
TRBJ2-6,14,-,TRBV5-1,ASSSTGFSGANVLT
TRBJ2-5,14,-,TRBV15,ATQRGGGPGGETQY
TRBJ1-5,12,-,TRBV12-5,ASGFGGSNQPQH
TRBJ2-5,12,-,TRBV5-4,ASSKPGQQETQY
TRBJ2-3,17,few,TRBV27,ASRLDSGGGAGGTDTQY
TRBJ1-2,14,-,TRBV2,ASSESTELLSYGYT
TRBJ2-1,12,once,TRBV18,ASSTGTSPWEQF
TRBJ2-2,13,few,TRBV2,ASSTRTGDAGELF
TRBJ2-5,13,-,TRBV28,ASSRFGTPQETQY
TRBJ1-1,11,-,TRBV6-5,ASRSQGGTEAF
TRBJ2-1,10,once,TRBV19,ATSPRDNEQF
TRBJ1-5,17,-,TRBV30,AWSVGVWGKTGTNQPQH
TRBJ2-7,13,-,TRBV28,ASSLVNRGPYEQY
TRBJ2-3,14,-,TRBV28,ASSTILAGGTDTQY
TRBJ2-3,14,-,TRBV19,ASSIGLILSTDTQY
TRBJ1-4,14,-,TRBV28,ASSSTNDRSLQKLF
TRBJ2-7,13,-,TRBV7-9,ASSPRGGGPNEQY
TRBJ1-1,13,-,TRBV27,ASSLEGQGVTEAF
TRBJ2-1,13,-,TRBV5-1,ASSPGLAGVNEQF
TRBJ2-2,16,-,TRBV29-1,SVRTGVAGAVNTGELF
TRBJ2-7,9,-,TRBV11-2,ASSTNYEQY
TRBJ2-5,11,-,TRBV12-3/TRBV12-4,ASSFQGQETQY
TRBJ1-1,9,-,TRBV28,ASTRQGEAF
TRBJ2-3,10,-,TRBV5-1,ASSLEQDTQY
TRBJ2-3,15,-,TRBV5-4,ASSRPLAGGLADTQY
TRBJ1-6,15,-,TRBV30,AWSRSLRDRPDSPLH